This T cell receptor beta chain was obtained from a study of cytomegalovirus exposure and HLA in healthy donors. A remark on this clone: Its antigen is unknown.

Germline V lookup: CDR1 MDHEN, CDR2 SYDVKM. This CDR3 is 15 amino acids long. The V and J ends lost 3 bases and 0 bases respectively, with 12 bases between them. Findings and limits, study-wide: In a later analysis, V- and J-gene trimming of beta chains associated with a DCLRE1C missense variant, replicated independently. Some V segments could not be told apart, so they were left out, TRBV6-2 and TRBV6-3 among them. Across donors, most TCRs were seen rarely, yet some public ones were widespread. Prediction of most subjects' HLA-A and HLA-B alleles by TCR beta sequences was reportedly accurate.

The primer mix had 60 Vbeta and 13 Jbeta primers. Generated by immunoSEQ multiplex PCR, the TCRdb table keeps only in-frame clones and is missing some. The repertoire consists of 150,000 to 180,000 clones, with about 85% occurring once and the leading ten covering 2% to 2.5%. The rearrangement links TRBV28 to TRBJ2-7; TRBD2 might be the D (6 bases). This TCR came from a woman aged 18-29 years in good health and CMV-seronegative. The source material was PBMCs. The CDR3 coding sequence is TGTGCCAGCAGTTTGCTTAGCGGTAGCTCCTACGAGCAGTACTTC. Translation gives CASSLLSGSSYEQYF.